Each of the 20 T cell receptor beta chains below was sequenced from the same sample in a study of control samples from healthy donors and cancer patients. Assay: immunoSEQ multiplex PCR; the TCRdb copy retains only in-frame clones and omits some. The sample gives approximately 89,000 clones, approximately 86% of which show up once; around 20% is in the top ten. The sequencing input was blood. These receptors were taken from a man aged 25 to 45 in good health.

The J gene is TRBJ1-1, the V gene TRBV18, with 9 nucleotides matching TRBD1. The CDR3 contains 15 residues. J was trimmed by 4 bases and V by 1 base; bases with no gene match: 4. Looked up from germline, CDR1 is KGHSH and CDR2 is LQKENI. CDR3 sequence reads: CASSPQETGGTEAFF. As DNA, the CDR3 is TGTGCCAGCTCACCACAGGAGACAGGGGGCACTGAAGCTTTCTTT. Variable domain in full (rest from reference TRBV18 and TRBJ1-1): NAGVMQNPRHLVRRRGQEARLRCSPMKGHSHVYWYRQLPEEGLKFMVYLQKENIIDESGMPKERFSAEFPKEGPSILRIQQVVRGDSAAYFCASSPQETGGTEAFFGQGTRLTVV.

The chain carries TRBV10-3 and TRBJ2-7, with D perhaps assigned TRBD1 or TRBD2 (5 bases each). Trimming removed 0 bases from V and 0 bases from J, with 18 bases in between. Germline V gene lookup returns CDR1 ENHRY and CDR2 SYGVKD. The CDR3 is 18 residues long. The CDR3 nucleotides read TGTGCCATCAGTGAGTCGTCGGTTCCGGGGCTGAGCTCCTACGAGCAGTACTTC. This encodes CAISESSVPGLSSYEQYF.

The rearrangement joins TRBV5-1 to TRBJ2-6; possibly TRBD2 for D (6 bases). V lost 4 bases and J 4 bases, leaving 24 bases between the germline ends. The germline V gene has CDR1 SGHRS and CDR2 YFSETQ. CDR3 length equals 19 residues. The CDR3 DNA reads as TGCGCCAGCAGCCCCTCAATGGGGGGAAACAGTTACGGGGCCAACGTCCTGACTTTC. Encoded protein: CASSPSMGGNSYGANVLTF.

The chain combines TRBV29-1 with TRBJ1-1; TRBD1 agrees at 7 bases. This CDR3 has 13 amino acids. Germline V gene sequence: CDR1 SQVTM, CDR2 ANQGSEA. The trim removed 7 bases at V and 5 bases at J, leaving 10 bases unmatched. The CDR3 DNA reads TGCAGCGGGAAACAGGGGACGGGGACTGAAGCTTTCTTT. Amino acids: CSGKQGTGTEAFF.

The chain has TRBV5-1 and TRBJ1-1; no firm D call. There are 13 residues in the CDR3. V was cut by 5 bases and J by 1 base, with 9 bases left in between. Germline loops: CDR1 SGHRS, CDR2 YFSETQ. CDR3 in DNA: TGCGCCAGCAGAAGGGAAAGGAACACTGAAGCTTTCTTT. Protein: CASRRERNTEAFF.

The chain links TRBV7-9 to TRBJ2-4; D is uncertain. V lost 5 bases, J lost 0 bases, and 14 bases lay in between. CDR1 and CDR2 from the germline V gene are SEHNR and FQNEAQ (reference sequence). The CDR3 consists of 16 residues. CDR3 in DNA: TGTGCCAGCAGCGCAAGTGGGGTGCTAGCCAAAAACATTCAGTACTTC. This encodes CASSASGVLAKNIQYF.

The genes are TRBV24-1 and TRBJ2-5; D gene unclear. Germline V lookup: CDR1 KGHDR, CDR2 SFDVKD. V dropped 3 bases and J dropped 2 bases, with 9 bases sitting between them. This CDR3 is 14 amino acids long. CDR3 sequence (DNA): TGTGCCACCAGTGATATTAGAGCTCAAGAGACCCAGTACTTC. Translating it yields CATSDIRAQETQYF.

This sequence joins TRBV7-2 and TRBJ2-7; 10 positions match TRBD2. V was clipped by 3 bases and J by 3 bases; unmatched bases: 5. CDR1 and CDR2 (germline): SGHTA, FQGNSA. The CDR3 has 15 amino acids. This CDR3 reads CASSFSGGVVYEQYF. Written as DNA, the CDR3 is TGTGCCAGCAGCTTCAGCGGGGGGGTGGTCTACGAGCAGTACTTC.

The count of this clone is one. CDR3 residues: CAREAQGGVGYTF. DNA of the CDR3: TGTGCCCGAGAAGCACAGGGGGGAGTTGGCTACACCTTC. This chain joins TRBV30 and TRBJ1-2; 8 nucleotides agree with TRBD1. Germline V gene sequence: CDR1 GTSNPN, CDR2 SVGIG (reference sequence). The CDR3 extends over 13 amino acids. Trimming took 8 bases from V and 7 from J; bases not matched to a gene: 12.

This clone was seen only a few times. Other DNA sequences of this sample code for an identical CDR3. The chain has TRBV20-1 and TRBJ1-3; D gene unclear. Germline V gene sequence: CDR1 DFQATT, CDR2 SNEGSKA (reference sequence). V was cut by 3 bases and J by 4 bases, with 4 bases left in between. The CDR3 has 11 amino acids. The CDR3, as DNA: TGCAGTGCTAGGACGGGAAACACCATATATTTT. This sequence encodes CSARTGNTIYF.

This chain uses TRBV6-5 with TRBJ1-2, with D tentatively TRBD1 (6 bases). This CDR3 comprises 15 residues. V gave up 7 bases and J gave up 7 bases, with 22 bases separating them. The germline CDR1 and CDR2 sequences are MNHEY and SVGAGI. The CDR3 region has the DNA TGTGCCAGCATCCCGTTAGGGGGTCCCCAATTTGGCTACACCTTC. Encoded protein: CASIPLGGPQFGYTF.

This chain links TRBV5-5 with TRBJ2-7; maybe TRBD1 (5 bases). Per the germline V gene, CDR1 is SGHKS and CDR2 is YYEKEE (reference sequence). V was shortened by 4 bases and J by 4 bases, with 15 bases between the two germline ends. CDR3 size: 14 residues. CDR3: CASSLRDIGYEQYV. As DNA, the CDR3 is TGTGCCAGCAGCCTCAGGGATATAGGGTACGAGCAGTACGTC.

The V gene is TRBV24-1, the J gene TRBJ2-3, with no clear D. Germline V CDR1 and CDR2: KGHDR, SFDVKD. The CDR3 covers 13 residues. Trimming took off 6 bases at V and 4 bases at J, with 10 bases between the two ends. The CDR3 here is CATSPPPPDTQYF. The CDR3 nucleotides are TGTGCCACCAGTCCCCCACCCCCAGATACGCAGTATTTT.

In this sample, this clone turned up a few times. J is TRBJ1-5 and V is TRBV4-2, with 8 bases identical to TRBD1. The germline gives CDR1 LGHNA, CDR2 YNFKEQ. CDR3 length: 18 residues. With 2 bases clipped from V and 2 bases from J, the junction kept 11 bases outside the gene matches. The CDR3 protein is CASSQSRLADRGNQPQHF. The CDR3 DNA follows: TGTGCCAGCAGCCAATCGAGACTAGCGGACAGGGGCAATCAGCCCCAGCATTTT.

The rearrangement uses TRBV5-6 and TRBJ1-6, with D unclear. Germline CDR1 is SGHDT and CDR2 is YYEEEE. There are 15 residues in the CDR3. Trimming took 0 bases from V and 2 from J, leaving 6 bases between them. The CDR3 loop reads CASSLDSPYNSPLHF. In nucleotides, the CDR3 is TGTGCCAGCAGCTTGGACAGTCCCTATAATTCACCCCTCCACTTT. Based on the CDR3 plus reference TRBV5-6 and TRBJ1-6, the full variable domain is DAGVTQSPTHLIKTRGQQVTLRCSPKSGHDTVSWYQQALGQGPQFIFQYYEEEERQRGNFPDRFSGHQFPNYSSELNVNALLLGDSALYLCASSLDSPYNSPLHFGNGTRLTVT.

CDR3 protein: CASSPKIGNTGELFF. The DNA for the CDR3 is TGCGCCAGCAGCCCAAAAATCGGTAACACCGGGGAGCTGTTTTTT. V usage is TRBV5-1 and J usage is TRBJ2-2; D unresolved. This CDR3 region has 15 residues. V lost 4 bases and J lost 2, with 12 bases in between. The germline V gene encodes CDR1 SGHRS and CDR2 YFSETQ.

The gene calls are TRBV4-1 and TRBJ2-7, with 10 positions matching TRBD1. The V gene end was trimmed by 4 bases and the J gene end by 3 bases; junction bases not matched to a gene: 9. This CDR3 comprises 16 residues. Germline-derived CDR1 and CDR2 are MGHRA and YSYEKL. In DNA, the CDR3 is TGCGCCAGCAGCCGCACAACCGGGACAGGGGTCTACGAGCAGTACTTC. Its protein is CASSRTTGTGVYEQYF.

This clone was found a few times. The J gene is TRBJ1-1, the V gene TRBV2; weak D call: TRBD1 (6 bases). The V gene's germline CDR1 is SNHLY and CDR2 FYNNEI. The CDR3 has 12 amino acids. The V gene lost 7 bases and the J gene lost 11 bases, with 17 bases spanning the gap. DNA of the CDR3: TGTGCCAGCACCAAACAGGGATTTGGGGCTTTCTTT. Translation gives CASTKQGFGAFF. Full variable domain (outside the CDR3, taken from reference TRBV2 and TRBJ1-1): EPEVTQTPSHQVTQMGQEVILRCVPISNHLYFYWYRQILGQKVEFLVSFYNNEISEKSEIFDDQFSVERPDGSNFTLKIRSTKLEDSAMYFCASTKQGFGAFFGQGTRLTVV.

The rearrangement uses TRBV9 and TRBJ2-5; a possible D gene is TRBD2 (5 bases). The V end lost 3 bases, the J end lost 2 bases, and 8 bases lay between the germline ends. The CDR3 extends over 13 amino acids. CDR1 is SGDLS and CDR2 is YYNGEE in the germline V gene. This CDR3 is CASSADFQETQYF. Written as DNA, the CDR3 is TGTGCCAGCAGCGCGGACTTTCAAGAGACCCAGTACTTC.

For this clone: The DNA is left out, because the CDR3 cannot be placed on it with certainty; the CDR3 is given as TCRdb lists it. J is TRBJ2-3 and V is TRBV27; the DNA was not compared with TRBD2, the D call given in the table. Germline V gene lookup returns CDR1 MNHEY and CDR2 SMNVEV (reference sequence). From its first to its last residue, the CDR3 has 15 amino acids. The CDR3 protein is CASSSSGLEHYTQYF.